This T cell receptor beta chain appears in the sequencing data of a study of tumor and adjacent non-tumor tissue in lung cancer. Per the germline V gene, CDR1 is SQVTM and CDR2 is ANQGSEA. The CDR3 has 16 amino acids. Three rounds of nested PCR, following a modified ARM-PCR protocol, produced the TCRbeta library. TCRdb re-called the multiplex PCR reads through MiXCR, storing one row per CDR3 protein. Altogether tens of thousands of distinct CDR3 sequences are present, less than 80% being singletons, with the ten largest covering 15% to 20%. RNA was extracted from bulk tissue without any cell sorting. As for this clonotype: The junction departs from germline at one end; a sequencing error may be responsible.

The chain uses TRBV29-1 and TRBJ2-3; D possibly corresponds to TRBD2 (6 bases). Material: lung tumor tissue. The sequence derives from a man aged 60 to 75 with non-small cell lung cancer. CDR3 bases: TGCAGCGTTGAAGGCAGAGCTAGCGTGAGCACAGATACACAGTATTTT. It is translated as CSVEGRASVSTDTQYF.